The next 17 T cell receptor beta chains were all read from a single sample in a study of T cell responses to AZD1222 COVID-19 vaccine. Sequencing used immunoSEQ multiplex PCR; TCRdb keeps in-frame clones, though not all of them. The data contain some 150,000 clones, more than 70% of them singletons. Sequenced here: peripheral blood, sampled 28 days after the second AZD1222 dose. These receptors all come from an adult who received the AZD1222 COVID-19 vaccine.

The chain carries TRBV9 and TRBJ1-1; D remains unclear. CDR3 length: 14 residues. Looked up from germline, CDR1 is SGDLS and CDR2 is YYNGEE. The V end was cut by 1 base, the J end by 7 bases, with 14 bases between. CDR3 in amino acids: CASSVTASPSEAFF. The CDR3 DNA is TGTGCCAGCAGCGTAACGGCCTCACCCAGTGAAGCTTTCTTT.

The CDR3 is CASSQLRGAFF. CDR3 in DNA: TGTGCCAGCAGTCAGCTAAGGGGGGCTTTCTTT. This chain joins TRBV6-5 and TRBJ1-1; perhaps TRBD1 as D (6 bases). The length of the CDR3 is 11 residues. V dropped 5 bases and J dropped 11 bases, with 12 bases sitting between them. Germline V gene lookup returns CDR1 MNHEY and CDR2 SVGAGI.

The chain couples TRBV2 to TRBJ2-2; possibly TRBD2 for D (5 bases). The CDR3 consists of 14 residues. Germline CDR1 SNHLY, CDR2 FYNNEI. The V and J ends lost 8 bases and 6 bases respectively, with 16 bases between them. The CDR3 coding sequence is TGTGCCAGCGGGAGCGGTATGTCTGCCGGGGAGCTGTTTTTT. The encoded protein is CASGSGMSAGELFF. Supplemented by reference TRBV2 and TRBJ2-2, the full variable domain reads EPEVTQTPSHQVTQMGQEVILRCVPISNHLYFYWYRQILGQKVEFLVSFYNNEISEKSEIFDDQFSVERPDGSNFTLKIRSTKLEDSAMYFCASGSGMSAGELFFGEGSRLTVL.

This clone was counted between two and nine times. Additional DNA sequences in this sample encode the identical CDR3. The rearrangement links TRBV11-3 to TRBJ2-7; possibly TRBD1 or TRBD2 for D (7 bases each). This CDR3 spans 13 amino acids. Trimming shortened V by 5 bases and J by 10 bases, and 18 bases separated the two germline ends. Germline V CDR1 and CDR2: SGHNT, YENEEA. CDR3 nucleotides: TGTGCCAGCAGCCCAGGGGGGGGGTCAGAACAGTACTTC. It codes for CASSPGGGSEQYF.

The J gene is TRBJ2-7, the V gene TRBV29-1; 9 nucleotides match TRBD2. The germline gives CDR1 SQVTM, CDR2 ANQGSEA. The trim removed 6 bases at V and 3 bases at J, leaving 6 bases unmatched. The CDR3 length is 13 residues. The CDR3 nucleotides read TGCAGCGTGCATCTAGCGGGACTCTACGAGCAGTACTTC. It is translated as CSVHLAGLYEQYF.

The V call is TRBV4-1, the J call TRBJ1-5, with D perhaps TRBD1 (5 bases). With 1 base removed from V and 1 base from J, the gap between germline ends came to 14 bases. The CDR3 is 17 residues long. Germline loops: CDR1 MGHRA, CDR2 YSYEKL. The CDR3 reads CASSQVLRTRSNQPQHF. In DNA form, the CDR3 reads TGCGCCAGCAGCCAAGTACTAAGGACAAGGAGCAATCAGCCCCAGCATTTT.

V usage is TRBV30 and J usage is TRBJ1-2, with D unclear. V lost 0 bases and J lost 3, with 11 bases in between. The CDR3 covers 14 residues. Germline V gene sequence: CDR1 GTSNPN, CDR2 SVGIG (reference sequence). The CDR3, as DNA: TGTGCCTGGAGTGTAGTAGGGTGGGACTATGGCTACACCTTC. Translating gives CAWSVVGWDYGYTF.

In DNA form, the CDR3 reads TGTGCCACCAGCAGAGGCGGGGGCCCGGGTGGCTACACCTTC. Its protein is CATSRGGGPGGYTF. This sequence joins TRBV15 and TRBJ1-2, with a weak D call TRBD1 (6 bases). This CDR3 has 14 residues. Trimming stripped 1 base from V and 7 bases from J, with 13 bases between. The germline V gene has CDR1 LNHNV and CDR2 YYDKDF (reference sequence).

The rearrangement joins TRBV30 to TRBJ1-5; perhaps TRBD1 as D (5 bases). Germline CDR1 and CDR2: GTSNPN and SVGIG (reference sequence). V was trimmed by 3 bases and J by 7 bases, leaving 19 bases between them. The CDR3 is made up of 15 amino acids. The CDR3 DNA is TGTGCCTGGAGCCCCCGGGACGCTATCGGGCAGCCCCAGCATTTT. Encoded protein: CAWSPRDAIGQPQHF.

V is TRBV4-1 and J is TRBJ1-4; D not certain. The CDR3 length is 14 residues. The germline V gene encodes CDR1 MGHRA and CDR2 YSYEKL. Trimming removed 3 bases at V and 8 bases at J, with 13 bases between. Written as DNA, the CDR3 is TGCGCCAGCAGCCAGCAATGGGGAGGAGAAAAACTGTTTTTT. It specifies CASSQQWGGEKLFF.

This clone was seen a handful of times. V and J are TRBV2 and TRBJ1-5; D call uncertain. CDR1 is SNHLY, CDR2 FYNNEI, per germline. Deletions cut 3 bases from V and 0 bases from J, with 12 bases between. There are 16 residues in the CDR3. DNA for the CDR3: TGTGCCAGCAGTGACGGTTCGGCCTATAGCAATCAGCCCCAGCATTTT. Its protein is CASSDGSAYSNQPQHF.

The chain carries TRBV27 and TRBJ2-7, with a tentative D call TRBD2 (5 bases). The CDR3 loop spans 14 amino acids. Trimming shortened V by 7 bases and J by 0 bases, and 13 bases separated the two germline ends. Germline loops: CDR1 MNHEY, CDR2 SMNVEV (reference sequence). CDR3 nucleotide sequence: TGTGCCAGCACCTCCATCGGGAACTCCTACGAGCAGTACTTC. Protein: CASTSIGNSYEQYF.

This chain uses TRBV15 with TRBJ2-3; weak D call: TRBD2 (6 bases). This CDR3 comprises 17 residues. Trimming removed 0 bases from V and 0 bases from J, with 13 bases in between. In germline, CDR1 is LNHNV, CDR2 YYDKDF (reference sequence). CDR3 protein: CATSRDLAETSTDTQYF. The CDR3 DNA follows: TGTGCCACCAGCAGAGATTTAGCGGAAACTAGCACAGATACGCAGTATTTT. Looking up the rest from reference TRBV15 and TRBJ2-3 gives the full variable domain: DAMVIQNPRYQVTQFGKPVTLSCSQTLNHNVMYWYQQKSSQAPKLLFHYYDKDFNNEADTPDNFQSRRPNTSFCFLDIRSPGLGDTAMYLCATSRDLAETSTDTQYFGPGTRLTVL.

The rearrangement uses TRBV9 and TRBJ2-5; no firm D call. Trimming cost V 0 bases and J 0 bases, with 6 bases left between them. CDR3 length: 14 residues. The germline V gene encodes CDR1 SGDLS and CDR2 YYNGEE. The DNA for the CDR3 is TGTGCCAGCAGCGTAGCAGTAAACCAAGAGACCCAGTACTTC. Its protein product is CASSVAVNQETQYF.

The rearrangement links TRBV5-1 to TRBJ2-5, with TRBD2 identical over 7 bases. V lost 4 bases to trimming and J lost 1 base; unmatched junction nucleotides: 7. The V gene's germline CDR1 is SGHRS and CDR2 YFSETQ. The CDR3 spans 15 residues. CDR3 protein: CASSPGGTVQETQYF. CDR3 bases: TGCGCCAGCAGCCCCGGGGGGACGGTCCAAGAGACCCAGTACTTC.

The chain links TRBV7-9 to TRBJ2-2, with TRBD2 matching over 11 bases. The CDR3 loop spans 16 amino acids. Germline CDR1 is SEHNR and CDR2 is FQNEAQ (reference sequence). The V and J ends lost 0 bases and 4 bases, in that order; junction bases with no gene match: 1. CDR3 in DNA: TGTGCCAGCAGCTTAGCCCTAGCGGGAGGCACCGGGGAGCTGTTTTTT. As protein: CASSLALAGGTGELFF.

CDR3 region: CASSIDSSSYNEQFF. The CDR3, as DNA: TGTGCCAGTAGTATAGACAGTAGCTCCTACAATGAGCAGTTCTTC. The chain links TRBV19 to TRBJ2-1; D gene uncertain. The CDR3 has 15 residues. Germline V gene data show CDR1 as LNHDA and CDR2 as SQIVND (reference sequence). Trimming cost V 0 bases and J 0 bases, with 6 bases left between them.